Listed below are T cell receptor beta chains from one sample, sequenced in a study of blood T cell repertoires in COVID-19. Using immunoSEQ multiplex PCR, the repertoire was profiled, and TCRdb retains in-frame clones only, with some absent. The sample holds hundreds of thousands of clones, 86% seen once. The sequencing sample was made of PBMCs or T cells enriched from blood (not recorded which). These receptors were taken from a woman aged 25 to 39 who had been exposed to COVID-19. Both conserved end residues are part of each CDR3. Fields, in order: V gene, CDR3 protein.

TRBV4-1 | CASSQEEGYTF
TRBV6-4 | CASSDSAGWDGYTF
TRBV6-5 | CASSQDKHYYGYTF
TRBV10-2 | CASRDRGLVYGYTF
TRBV20-1 | CSASGQMNTEAFF
TRBV9 | CASSVEAGHGYTF
TRBV4-1 | CASSQDPAGNEKLFF
TRBV30 | CAWKGGVNNEQFF
TRBV18 | CASSPRTGGVSTEAFF
TRBV19 | CASSIDPGVGELFF
TRBV2 | CASSLRTGGYNQPQHF
TRBV24-1 | CATSDPGGGKTQYF